A selection of T cell receptor beta chains follows, all from one sample in a study of shared clonotypes between healthy human individuals. Generated by immunoSEQ multiplex PCR, the TCRdb table keeps only in-frame clones and is missing some. The sample consists of approximately 1,000,000 clones, about 72% of them appearing once. Material for sequencing was memory CD4+ T cells from PBMCs. The receptors come from a man aged 18 to 29 in good health. Some clones in this sample may be carry-over from other donors' samples. The CDR3 runs from the conserved cysteine through the conserved F or W. The order of the fields is clone size, D gene, V gene, J gene, CDR3 protein, CDR3 DNA. D genes are given only for firm matches. Size is stated for part of the rows, as once, few or many counts, or as a class when the clone is expanded.

abundance: once; d_gene: .; v_gene: TRBV4-2; j_gene: TRBJ1-5; CDR3aa: CASSQDRYSNQPQHF; CDR3nt: TGTGCCAGCAGCCAAGACCGATATAGCAATCAGCCCCAGCATTTT
abundance: .; d_gene: .; v_gene: TRBV7-2; j_gene: TRBJ2-5; CDR3aa: CASSLGGPPQYF; CDR3nt: TGTGCCAGCAGCCTCGGTGGGCCCCCCCAGTACTTC
abundance: .; d_gene: .; v_gene: TRBV29-1; j_gene: TRBJ2-1; CDR3aa: CSVAAVNEQFF; CDR3nt: TGCAGCGTGGCGGCTGTCAATGAGCAGTTCTTC
abundance: .; d_gene: .; v_gene: TRBV7-9; j_gene: TRBJ2-5; CDR3aa: CASEAGLHTHHF; CDR3nt: TGTGCCAGCGAGGCCGGACTCCACACTCACCACTTC
abundance: .; d_gene: .; v_gene: TRBV11-2; j_gene: TRBJ2-1; CDR3aa: CASSLGQGPYNEQFF; CDR3nt: TGTGCCAGCAGCTTAGGGCAGGGACCCTACAATGAGCAGTTCTTC
abundance: .; d_gene: .; v_gene: TRBV28; j_gene: TRBJ1-5; CDR3aa: CASSQGGGNQPQHF; CDR3nt: TGTGCCAGCAGTCAAGGGGGAGGCAATCAGCCCCAGCATTTT
abundance: .; d_gene: .; v_gene: TRBV29-1; j_gene: TRBJ1-1; CDR3aa: CSGDTSNTEAFF; CDR3nt: TGCAGCGGGGACACCTCGAACACTGAAGCTTTCTTT
abundance: .; d_gene: .; v_gene: TRBV30; j_gene: TRBJ1-2; CDR3aa: CAWAIGWDYGYTF; CDR3nt: TGTGCCTGGGCCATCGGGTGGGACTATGGCTACACCTTC
abundance: .; d_gene: TRBD1; v_gene: TRBV4-1; j_gene: TRBJ2-3; CDR3aa: CASSQGRRDRGLTDTQYF; CDR3nt: TGCGCCAGCAGCCAAGGCCGCCGGGACAGGGGGCTCACAGATACGCAGTATTTT
abundance: .; d_gene: .; v_gene: TRBV6-5; j_gene: TRBJ2-7; CDR3aa: CASAFLNEQYF; CDR3nt: TGTGCCAGCGCTTTTTTAAACGAGCAGTACTTC
abundance: .; d_gene: .; v_gene: TRBV14; j_gene: TRBJ2-1; CDR3aa: CASSQDRWVADEQFF; CDR3nt: TGTGCCAGCAGCCAAGACAGGTGGGTCGCAGACGAGCAGTTCTTC
abundance: .; d_gene: .; v_gene: TRBV30; j_gene: TRBJ2-7; CDR3aa: CAWSVRAFSYEQYF; CDR3nt: TGTGCCTGGAGTGTACGTGCTTTCTCCTACGAGCAGTACTTC
abundance: few; d_gene: .; v_gene: TRBV19; j_gene: TRBJ1-1; CDR3aa: CASSFLHIGGETEAFF; CDR3nt: TGTGCCAGTAGTTTCCTCCATATCGGGGGTGAAACTGAAGCTTTCTTT
abundance: .; d_gene: .; v_gene: TRBV28; j_gene: TRBJ1-2; CDR3aa: CASSFGGGGNYGYTF; CDR3nt: TGTGCCAGCAGCTTCGGGGGGGGCGGTAACTATGGCTACACCTTC
abundance: .; d_gene: TRBD1; v_gene: TRBV7-2; j_gene: TRBJ1-1; CDR3aa: CASSRISAGGTEAFF; CDR3nt: TGTGCCAGCAGCCGCATATCCGCAGGGGGAACTGAAGCTTTCTTT
abundance: .; d_gene: TRBD1; v_gene: TRBV7-3; j_gene: TRBJ2-3; CDR3aa: CASSLKRGTGSEDTQYF; CDR3nt: TGTGCCAGCAGCTTGAAACGAGGGACAGGGTCTGAAGATACGCAGTATTTT
abundance: .; d_gene: .; v_gene: TRBV5-1; j_gene: TRBJ2-7; CDR3aa: CASSLGKRKGEQYF; CDR3nt: TGCGCCAGCAGCCTAGGAAAGAGGAAGGGCGAGCAGTACTTC
abundance: few; d_gene: .; v_gene: TRBV10-3; j_gene: TRBJ2-1; CDR3aa: CAISERQVYNEQFF; CDR3nt: TGTGCCATCAGTGAGCGGCAGGTCTACAATGAGCAGTTCTTC
abundance: .; d_gene: TRBD2; v_gene: TRBV5-6; j_gene: TRBJ2-3; CDR3aa: CASSFGREAFTDTQYF; CDR3nt: TGTGCCAGCAGCTTCGGGCGGGAGGCTTTCACAGATACGCAGTATTTT
abundance: .; d_gene: TRBD2; v_gene: TRBV4-1; j_gene: TRBJ2-1; CDR3aa: CASSQGRGAGGPRNEQFF; CDR3nt: TGCGCCAGCAGCCAAGGACGGGGGGCGGGAGGGCCGCGCAATGAGCAGTTCTTC
abundance: .; d_gene: .; v_gene: TRBV18; j_gene: TRBJ1-5; CDR3aa: CASSKPGRINNQPQHF; CDR3nt: TGTGCCAGCTCTAAACCGGGGAGGATCAACAATCAGCCCCAGCATTTT
abundance: .; d_gene: .; v_gene: TRBV18; j_gene: TRBJ1-4; CDR3aa: CASSPPGGSGEKLFF; CDR3nt: TGTGCCAGCTCACCTCCCGGAGGGTCAGGTGAAAAACTGTTTTTT
abundance: .; d_gene: TRBD1; v_gene: TRBV19; j_gene: TRBJ2-1; CDR3aa: CASSAAQGANEQFF; CDR3nt: TGTGCCAGTAGTGCAGCACAGGGGGCGAATGAGCAGTTCTTC
abundance: .; d_gene: .; v_gene: TRBV21-1; j_gene: TRBJ2-7; CDR3aa: CASSKIGRAYLSYEQYF; CDR3nt: TGTGCCAGCAGCAAAATCGGCAGGGCGTACTTATCCTACGAGCAGTACTTC
abundance: .; d_gene: TRBD1; v_gene: TRBV7-8; j_gene: TRBJ2-1; CDR3aa: CASSTRTGTNEQFF; CDR3nt: TGTGCCAGCAGCACCAGGACAGGGACGAATGAGCAGTTCTTC
abundance: .; d_gene: .; v_gene: TRBV2; j_gene: TRBJ2-2; CDR3aa: CASSELPAYTGELFF; CDR3nt: TGTGCCAGCAGTGAACTTCCCGCCTACACCGGGGAGCTGTTTTTT
abundance: .; d_gene: .; v_gene: TRBV19; j_gene: TRBJ2-1; CDR3aa: CASSIQRANEQFF; CDR3nt: TGTGCCAGTAGTATACAAAGGGCCAATGAGCAGTTCTTC
abundance: .; d_gene: TRBD1; v_gene: TRBV28; j_gene: TRBJ1-1; CDR3aa: CASSPVDRPAEAFF; CDR3nt: TGTGCCAGCAGTCCCGTGGACAGGCCCGCTGAAGCTTTCTTT
abundance: .; d_gene: .; v_gene: TRBV30; j_gene: TRBJ1-1; CDR3aa: CAWSVGPGNTEAFF; CDR3nt: TGTGCCTGGAGTGTAGGACCCGGGAACACTGAAGCTTTCTTT
abundance: few; d_gene: .; v_gene: TRBV6-1; j_gene: TRBJ1-2; CDR3aa: CASSEGTLRYGYTF; CDR3nt: TGTGCCAGCAGTGAAGGCACTTTACGCTATGGCTACACCTTC
abundance: .; d_gene: .; v_gene: TRBV5-8; j_gene: TRBJ1-2; CDR3aa: CASSRENYGYTF; CDR3nt: TGTGCCAGTAGCCGGGAGAACTATGGCTACACCTTC
abundance: once; d_gene: .; v_gene: TRBV5-1; j_gene: TRBJ2-5; CDR3aa: CASSLVGTRQETQYF; CDR3nt: TGCGCCAGCAGCTTGGTGGGGACACGTCAAGAGACCCAGTACTTC
abundance: .; d_gene: .; v_gene: TRBV18; j_gene: TRBJ1-5; CDR3aa: CASSPSTPRVDQPQHF; CDR3nt: TGTGCCAGCTCACCAAGCACACCTCGCGTGGATCAGCCCCAGCATTTT
abundance: .; d_gene: .; v_gene: TRBV27; j_gene: TRBJ1-2; CDR3aa: CASSPGHLPNYGYTF; CDR3nt: TGTGCCAGCAGCCCGGGACACCTACCTAACTATGGCTACACCTTC
abundance: .; d_gene: .; v_gene: TRBV19; j_gene: TRBJ1-1; CDR3aa: CASSSPNPTVDTEAFF; CDR3nt: TGTGCCAGTAGTTCCCCCAACCCTACGGTCGACACTGAAGCTTTCTTT
abundance: .; d_gene: .; v_gene: TRBV10-2; j_gene: TRBJ2-7; CDR3aa: CASSDNSETYEQYF; CDR3nt: TGCGCCAGCAGTGACAACAGCGAGACCTACGAGCAGTACTTC
abundance: .; d_gene: .; v_gene: TRBV6-1; j_gene: TRBJ2-7; CDR3aa: CASSEQPGYYEQYF; CDR3nt: TGTGCCAGCAGTGAACAGCCCGGTTACTACGAGCAGTACTTC
abundance: .; d_gene: .; v_gene: TRBV4-2; j_gene: TRBJ2-2; CDR3aa: CASSQARGRIGELFF; CDR3nt: TGTGCCAGCAGCCAGGCCAGGGGTCGAATCGGGGAGCTGTTTTTT
abundance: .; d_gene: TRBD2; v_gene: TRBV9; j_gene: TRBJ2-3; CDR3aa: CASSVASGSMGSTDTQYF; CDR3nt: TGTGCCAGCAGCGTAGCTAGCGGGAGCATGGGGAGCACAGATACGCAGTATTTT
abundance: few; d_gene: TRBD1; v_gene: TRBV6-1; j_gene: TRBJ1-5; CDR3aa: CATRQGAGNQPQHF; CDR3nt: TGTGCCACCCGACAGGGGGCGGGCAATCAGCCCCAGCATTTT
abundance: .; d_gene: .; v_gene: TRBV30; j_gene: TRBJ2-6; CDR3aa: CAWSPGLSGANVLTF; CDR3nt: TGTGCCTGGAGCCCCGGACTATCTGGGGCCAACGTCCTGACTTTC
abundance: .; d_gene: TRBD2; v_gene: TRBV28; j_gene: TRBJ2-5; CDR3aa: CASSLLAGTQYF; CDR3nt: TGTGCCAGCAGTTTACTAGCGGGTACCCAGTACTTC
abundance: .; d_gene: .; v_gene: TRBV4-3; j_gene: TRBJ1-2; CDR3aa: CASSPESSREGYTF; CDR3nt: TGCGCCAGCAGCCCCGAATCTTCGAGAGAGGGCTACACCTTC
abundance: .; d_gene: .; v_gene: TRBV28; j_gene: TRBJ1-2; CDR3aa: CASSPRSGYTF; CDR3nt: TGTGCCAGCAGCCCGAGATCCGGCTACACCTTC
abundance: .; d_gene: .; v_gene: TRBV7-2; j_gene: TRBJ2-1; CDR3aa: CASSSYQGVYNEQFF; CDR3nt: TGTGCCAGCAGCTCCTACCAAGGGGTATACAATGAGCAGTTCTTC
abundance: .; d_gene: .; v_gene: TRBV6-4; j_gene: TRBJ2-1; CDR3aa: CASSEVGRDYGEQFF; CDR3nt: TGTGCCAGCAGTGAGGTTGGCAGGGATTATGGTGAGCAGTTCTTC
abundance: .; d_gene: .; v_gene: TRBV7-2; j_gene: TRBJ1-1; CDR3aa: CASSPSWGNTEAFF; CDR3nt: TGTGCCAGCAGCCCGTCGTGGGGGAACACTGAAGCTTTCTTT
abundance: .; d_gene: .; v_gene: TRBV28; j_gene: TRBJ1-1; CDR3aa: CASSGLGANTEAFF; CDR3nt: TGTGCCAGCAGCGGCTTGGGTGCGAACACTGAAGCTTTCTTT
abundance: .; d_gene: .; v_gene: TRBV7-2; j_gene: TRBJ2-7; CDR3aa: CASSLAGLSSYEQYF; CDR3nt: TGTGCCAGCAGCTTAGCGGGGTTAAGCTCCTACGAGCAGTACTTC
abundance: .; d_gene: TRBD2; v_gene: TRBV5-1; j_gene: TRBJ2-1; CDR3aa: CASSFSGSASYNEQFF; CDR3nt: TGCGCCAGCAGCTTTAGCGGGAGCGCATCCTACAATGAGCAGTTCTTC
abundance: .; d_gene: TRBD1; v_gene: TRBV4-1; j_gene: TRBJ1-5; CDR3aa: CASSHNRGGNQPQHF; CDR3nt: TGCGCCAGCAGCCATAACAGGGGTGGCAATCAGCCCCAGCATTTT